The TCR beta chain under discussion was sequenced for a study of T-cell memory formation after mild COVID-19. General study points: CD4/CD8 balance characterized clones contracting day 15 to 85, and CD4+ skew characterized later expanders. Chiefly within CM and EM were the contracting CD4+ clones; CD8+ ones were within EMRA. Some clones that responded turned up in pre-infection memory, which suggests that cross-reactive memory joined in.

TCR alpha and TCR beta cDNA libraries carrying sample barcodes and UMIs came from 5'RACE with constant-segment primers. From the 5' RACE reads, TCRdb called clonotypes with MiXCR, one entry per CDR3 protein. The data show about 250,000 distinct CDR3 sequences, 15% seen once. This clonotype was seen many times. Antigen unknown. The sequencing sample was made of PBMCs or a T cell subset sorted from them (not recorded which). This clonotype was sampled from an adult woman who had mild COVID-19 (a few samples of this study predate the infection). Cell type and time point are not known.

The CDR3 sequence: CSARGGTRLNYGYTF. As DNA, the CDR3 is TGCAGTGCCCGCGGGGGTACGCGTTTGAACTATGGCTACACCTTC. The chain carries TRBV20-1 and TRBJ1-2; possible D gene TRBD1, 5 bases. The CDR3 sequence is 15 residues long. Trimming removed 6 bases from V and 2 bases from J, with 19 bases in between. Germline V gene lookup returns CDR1 DFQATT and CDR2 SNEGSKA (reference sequence).